This T cell receptor (beta chain) originates from a study of T-cell memory formation after mild COVID-19. With constant-segment primers, 5'RACE yielded cDNA libraries of TCR alpha and TCR beta that carried sample barcodes and UMIs. TCRdb reprocessed the 5' RACE reads with MiXCR, giving one entry per CDR3 protein. Of fewer than 140,000 distinct CDR3 sequences in the sample, 9.5% to 15% were seen once. In this sample, this clonotype turned up a few times. This CDR3 contains 16 residues. Germline V gene data show CDR1 as MNHNS and CDR2 as SASEGT. The V gene end was trimmed by 5 bases and the J gene end by 2 bases; junction bases not matched to a gene: 5.

The gene calls are TRBV6-1 and TRBJ2-1, with 11 nucleotides matching TRBD2. The TCR originated in an adult woman who had mild COVID-19 (a few samples of this study predate the infection). Cell type and time point are not known. Material for sequencing was PBMCs or a T cell subset sorted from them (not recorded which). CDR3 sequence: CASSYLAGGPYNEQFF. DNA of the CDR3: TGTGCCAGCAGTTATCTAGCGGGAGGCCCCTACAATGAGCAGTTCTTC.